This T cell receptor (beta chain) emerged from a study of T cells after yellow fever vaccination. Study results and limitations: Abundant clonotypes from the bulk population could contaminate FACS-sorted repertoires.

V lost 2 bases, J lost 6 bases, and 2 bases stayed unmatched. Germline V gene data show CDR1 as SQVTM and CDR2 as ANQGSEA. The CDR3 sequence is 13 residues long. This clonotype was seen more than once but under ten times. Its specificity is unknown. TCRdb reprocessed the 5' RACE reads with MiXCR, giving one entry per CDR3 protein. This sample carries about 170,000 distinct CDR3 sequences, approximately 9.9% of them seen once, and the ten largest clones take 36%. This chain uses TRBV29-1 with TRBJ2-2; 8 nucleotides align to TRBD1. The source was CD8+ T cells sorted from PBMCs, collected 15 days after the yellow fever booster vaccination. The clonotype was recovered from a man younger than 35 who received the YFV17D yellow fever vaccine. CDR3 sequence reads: CSVELTGAGELFF. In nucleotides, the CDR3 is TGCAGCGTTGAATTGACAGGGGCCGGGGAGCTGTTTTTT.